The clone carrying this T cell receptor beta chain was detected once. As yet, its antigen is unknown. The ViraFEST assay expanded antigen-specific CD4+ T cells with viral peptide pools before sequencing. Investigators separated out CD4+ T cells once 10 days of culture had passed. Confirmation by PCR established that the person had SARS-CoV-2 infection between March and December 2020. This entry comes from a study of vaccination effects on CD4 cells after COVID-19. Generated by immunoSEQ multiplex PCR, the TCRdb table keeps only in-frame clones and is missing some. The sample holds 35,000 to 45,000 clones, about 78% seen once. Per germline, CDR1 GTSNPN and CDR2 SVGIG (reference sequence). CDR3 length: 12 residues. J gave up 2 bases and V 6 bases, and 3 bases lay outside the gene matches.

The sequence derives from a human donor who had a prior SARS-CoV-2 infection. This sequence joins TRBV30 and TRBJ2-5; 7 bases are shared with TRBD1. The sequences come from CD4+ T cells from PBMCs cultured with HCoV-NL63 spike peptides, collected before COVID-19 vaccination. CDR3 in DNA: TGTGCCTGTGACAGGGCACAAGAGACCCAGTACTTC. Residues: CACDRAQETQYF.